What follows are 2 T cell receptor beta chains derived from one specimen sequenced in a study of shared clonotypes between healthy human individuals (dated by TCRdb to 2018 to 2021). The library was prepared using the immunoSEQ multiplex PCR assay. TCRdb took over this immuneACCESS table, retaining in-frame rearrangements with V and J assigned. Such tables are incomplete; in checked studies, under half of the missing clones stem from an unresolved V gene, and the remainder is unexplained. The sample data list about 2.4 million clones, and 85% to 95% of these were observed just once. The top ten hold more than 0.12% of the sample. Sequenced: naive CD4+ T cells sorted from blood. Reading the label with the study, this specimen's cell subset or site is: CD45RA+ positively selected. The receptor set was obtained from a man younger than 35 in good health.

The rearrangement links TRBV5-8 to TRBJ2-7; no clear D gene. The CDR3 spans 15 residues. Germline V lookup: CDR1 SGHTS, CDR2 YDEGEE. V was pared by 1 base and J by 5 bases, with 16 bases between. The CDR3 region has the DNA TGTGCCAGCAGCTTGTCCCCCGGATCATCGCACGAGCAGTACTTC. Translation gives CASSLSPGSSHEQYF.

V usage is TRBV6-1 and J usage is TRBJ1-1, with D hard to call. Trimming took off 8 bases at V and 6 bases at J, with 19 bases between the two ends. Germline values: CDR1 MNHNS, CDR2 SASEGT. The CDR3 extends over 14 amino acids. Here the CDR3 DNA reads TGTGCCAGCTACCCTCTGGGCTTCCTCGCTGAAGCTTTCTTT. As protein: CASYPLGFLAEAFF.